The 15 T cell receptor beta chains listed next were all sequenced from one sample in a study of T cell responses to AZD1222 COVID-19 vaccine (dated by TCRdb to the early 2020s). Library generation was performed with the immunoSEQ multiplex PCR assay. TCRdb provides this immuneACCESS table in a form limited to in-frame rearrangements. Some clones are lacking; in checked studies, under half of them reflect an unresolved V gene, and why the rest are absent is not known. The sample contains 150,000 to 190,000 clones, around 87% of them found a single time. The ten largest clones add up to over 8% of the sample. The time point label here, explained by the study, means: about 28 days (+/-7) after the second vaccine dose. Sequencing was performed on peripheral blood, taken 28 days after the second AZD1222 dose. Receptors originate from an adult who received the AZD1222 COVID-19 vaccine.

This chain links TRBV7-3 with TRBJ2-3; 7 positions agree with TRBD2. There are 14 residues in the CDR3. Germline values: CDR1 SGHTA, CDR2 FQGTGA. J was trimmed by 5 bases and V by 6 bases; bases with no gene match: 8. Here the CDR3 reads CASRSSGKGDTQYF. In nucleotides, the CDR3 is TGTGCCAGCAGATCCAGCGGGAAAGGAGATACGCAGTATTTT.

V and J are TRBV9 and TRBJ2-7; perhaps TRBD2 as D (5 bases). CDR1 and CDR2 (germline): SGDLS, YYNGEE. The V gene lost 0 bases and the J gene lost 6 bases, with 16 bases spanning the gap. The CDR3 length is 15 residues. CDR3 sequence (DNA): TGTGCCAGCAGCGTAGAGGCTAGCTGGGGTAGCGAGCAGTACTTC. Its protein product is CASSVEASWGSEQYF.

The CDR3 reads CASSVDVAFGEQFF. CDR3 in DNA: TGTGCCAGCAGCGTAGATGTGGCCTTCGGAGAGCAGTTCTTC. The chain has TRBV9 and TRBJ2-1; D unresolved. V was pared by 0 bases and J by 10 bases, with 14 bases between. The length of the CDR3 is 14 residues. CDR1 and CDR2 (germline): SGDLS, YYNGEE.

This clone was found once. CDR3 nucleotide sequence: TGCACCGGACAGGGGAACACCGGGGAGCTGTTTTTT. Translation: CTGQGNTGELFF. This rearrangement joins TRBV29-1 to TRBJ2-2, with 8 positions matching TRBD1. The CDR3 is 12 amino acids. The germline gives CDR1 SQVTM, CDR2 ANQGSEA.

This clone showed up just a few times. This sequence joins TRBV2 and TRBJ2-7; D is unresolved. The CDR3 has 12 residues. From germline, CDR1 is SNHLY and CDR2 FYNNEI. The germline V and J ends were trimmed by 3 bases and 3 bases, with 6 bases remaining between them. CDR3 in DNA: TGTGCCAGCAGTGACTCTCTCTACGAGCAGTACTTC. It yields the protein CASSDSLYEQYF.

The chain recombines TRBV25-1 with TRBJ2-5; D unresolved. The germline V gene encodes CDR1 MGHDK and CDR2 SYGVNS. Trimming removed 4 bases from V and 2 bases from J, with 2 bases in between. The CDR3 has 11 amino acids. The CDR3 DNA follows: TGTGCCAGCAGTGCTCAAGAGACCCAGTACTTC. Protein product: CASSAQETQYF.

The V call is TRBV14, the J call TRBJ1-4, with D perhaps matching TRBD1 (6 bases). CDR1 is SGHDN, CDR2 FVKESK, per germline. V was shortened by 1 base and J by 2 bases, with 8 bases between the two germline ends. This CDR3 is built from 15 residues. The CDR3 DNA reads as TGTGCCAGCAGCCAAGGGGGACACACTAATGAAAAACTGTTTTTT. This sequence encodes CASSQGGHTNEKLFF.

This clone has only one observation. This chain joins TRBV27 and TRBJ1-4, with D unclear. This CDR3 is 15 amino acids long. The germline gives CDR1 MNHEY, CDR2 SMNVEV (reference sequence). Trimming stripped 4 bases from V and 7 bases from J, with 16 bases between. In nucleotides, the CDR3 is TGTGCCAGCAGTTCCTCGGGCGGGTGGGGTGAAAAACTGTTTTTT. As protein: CASSSSGGWGEKLFF.

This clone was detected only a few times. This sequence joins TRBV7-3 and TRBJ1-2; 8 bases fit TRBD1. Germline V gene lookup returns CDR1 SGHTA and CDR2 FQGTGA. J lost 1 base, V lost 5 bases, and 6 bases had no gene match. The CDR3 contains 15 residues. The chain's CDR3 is CASSATGAFNYGYTF. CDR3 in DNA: TGTGCCAGCAGCGCGACAGGGGCCTTTAACTATGGCTACACCTTC.

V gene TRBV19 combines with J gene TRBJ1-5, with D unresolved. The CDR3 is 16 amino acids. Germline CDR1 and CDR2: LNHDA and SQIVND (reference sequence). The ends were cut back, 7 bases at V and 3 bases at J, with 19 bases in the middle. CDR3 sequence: CASTLGRKIANQPQHF. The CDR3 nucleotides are TGTGCCAGTACCTTAGGGCGGAAGATAGCCAATCAGCCCCAGCATTTT.

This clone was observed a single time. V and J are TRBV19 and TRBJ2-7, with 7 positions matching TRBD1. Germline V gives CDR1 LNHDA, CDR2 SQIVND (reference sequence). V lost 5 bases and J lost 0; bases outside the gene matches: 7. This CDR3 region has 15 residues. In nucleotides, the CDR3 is TGTGCCAGTAGTCGATTGCCAGGGGGCTCCTACGAGCAGTACTTC. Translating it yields CASSRLPGGSYEQYF.

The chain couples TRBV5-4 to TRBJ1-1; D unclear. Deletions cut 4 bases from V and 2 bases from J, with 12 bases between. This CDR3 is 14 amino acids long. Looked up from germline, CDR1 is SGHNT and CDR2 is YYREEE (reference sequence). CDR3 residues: CASSIPGLNTEAFF. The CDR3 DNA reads TGTGCCAGCAGCATTCCGGGCCTCAACACTGAAGCTTTCTTT.

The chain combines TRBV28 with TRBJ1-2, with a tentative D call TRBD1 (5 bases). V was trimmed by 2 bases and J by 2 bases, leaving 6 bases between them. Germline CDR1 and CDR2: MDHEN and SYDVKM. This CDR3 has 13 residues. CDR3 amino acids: CASSLQGNYGYTF. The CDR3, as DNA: TGTGCCAGCAGTTTACAGGGAAACTATGGCTACACCTTC.

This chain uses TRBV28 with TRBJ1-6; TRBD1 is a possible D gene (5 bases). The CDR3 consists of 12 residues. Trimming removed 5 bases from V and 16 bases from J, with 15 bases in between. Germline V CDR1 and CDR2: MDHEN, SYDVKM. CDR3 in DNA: TGTGCCAGCAGTCCCGGGGCATTTGGGCTCCACTTT. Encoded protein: CASSPGAFGLHF. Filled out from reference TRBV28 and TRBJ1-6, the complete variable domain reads DVKVTQSSRYLVKRTGEKVFLECVQDMDHENMFWYRQDPGLGLRLIYFSYDVKMKEKGDIPEGYSVSREKKERFSLILESASTNQTSMYLCASSPGAFGLHFGNGTRLTVT.

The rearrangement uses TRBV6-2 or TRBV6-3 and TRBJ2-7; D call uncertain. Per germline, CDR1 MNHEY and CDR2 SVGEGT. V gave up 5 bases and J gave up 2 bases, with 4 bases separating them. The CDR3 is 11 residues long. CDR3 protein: CASSDAYEQYF. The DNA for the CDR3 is TGTGCCAGCAGTGACGCCTACGAGCAGTACTTC.